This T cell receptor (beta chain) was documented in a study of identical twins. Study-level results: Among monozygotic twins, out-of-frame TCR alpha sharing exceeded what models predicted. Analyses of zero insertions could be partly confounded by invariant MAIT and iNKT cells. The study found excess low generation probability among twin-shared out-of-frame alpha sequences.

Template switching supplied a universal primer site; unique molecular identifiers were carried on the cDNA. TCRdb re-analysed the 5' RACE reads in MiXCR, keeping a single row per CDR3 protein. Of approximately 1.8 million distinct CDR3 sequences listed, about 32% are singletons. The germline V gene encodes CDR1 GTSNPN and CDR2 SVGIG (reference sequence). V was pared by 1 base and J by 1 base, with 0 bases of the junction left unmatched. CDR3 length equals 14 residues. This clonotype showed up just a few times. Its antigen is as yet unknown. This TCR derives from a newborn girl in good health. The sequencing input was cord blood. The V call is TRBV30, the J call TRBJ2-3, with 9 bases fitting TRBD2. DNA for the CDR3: TGTGCCTGGAGTGGACTAGCGGGCACAGATACGCAGTATTTT. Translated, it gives CAWSGLAGTDTQYF.